This T cell receptor beta chain appears in the sequencing data of a study of T cells in pancreatic ductal adenocarcinoma (dated 2017 in TCRdb). Concerning the study at large: The work assessed suppressive cells as well as CD8+ T cells infiltrating resected pancreatic ductal adenocarcinoma, measuring their numbers, locations, and properties, in order to shed light on the adaptive T-cell response that occurs naturally.

The immunoSEQ hsTCRB kit was used to amplify TCR beta CDR3 regions from genomic DNA. High-throughput TRB CDR3 sequencing was performed on an Illumina HiSeq system. The source study handled its data this way. The immunoSEQ software was used to analyze sequencing reads, and nonproductive sequences containing premature stops or frame-shifts were removed. Clonality of the repertoire was calculated as one minus the Shannon entropy normalized by log2 of the number of unique productive sequences. This immuneACCESS table, as held by TCRdb, lists in-frame sequences with V and J called but not all clones. Of the missing ones, under half trace to an unresolved V gene in checked studies; the others have no known cause. That table furnishes V, J and clone size, whereas the DNA furnished D and trimming. The sample table lists roughly 8,800 clones, 67% of them with a count of one. The ten largest clonotypes hold 27% of the sample.

The CDR3 covers 13 residues, taking in both the cysteine and the phenylalanine. The entry retains the CDR3 DNA only, 39 bases that are in frame from base 1. The germline V gene specifies MDHEN as CDR1 and SYDVKM as CDR2. V is pruned by 6 bases and J by 6 bases, leaving 5 bases of the junction without a gene match. Pancreatic ductal adenocarcinoma patients who had undergone surgery without neoadjuvant therapy were selected. Resected tumor tissue was collected immediately after surgery into ice-cold media and a portion was flash frozen for DNA and RNA. Using the DNeasy Blood and Tissue Kit with Proteinase K and RNase treatment, genomic DNA was extracted from 7 PBMC and roughly nine flash-frozen tumor specimens. Remarks on this clone: This clone's antigen is unknown. Nothing much larger sits one base from this clone, and base qualities are not available.

Overall results and qualifications from the work: Comparisons of clonality between tumor and blood may be biased toward lower diversity because tumors are enriched in CD45RO+ effector T cells rather than naive T cells. More total productive templates and about 7.2-fold more unique clonotypes were found in blood samples than in tumor samples. There was no significant difference in T-cell clonality between tumor and blood, where mean clonality was about 0.112 for tumors and just over 0.07 for blood. Since most pancreatic cancer patients present with inoperable disease, the resected cohort was skewed toward the minority of patients who had early-stage disease.

The TCR sequence derives from a human donor with pancreatic ductal adenocarcinoma. The chain is encoded by TRBV28 joined to TRBJ2-7, with 10 middle bases fitting TRBD1. The sequenced sample was pancreatic tumor tissue. The nucleotides are TGTGCCAGCAGGGGGACAGGGGTCGGCGAGCAGTACTTC. Translated, this is CASRGTGVGEQYF.